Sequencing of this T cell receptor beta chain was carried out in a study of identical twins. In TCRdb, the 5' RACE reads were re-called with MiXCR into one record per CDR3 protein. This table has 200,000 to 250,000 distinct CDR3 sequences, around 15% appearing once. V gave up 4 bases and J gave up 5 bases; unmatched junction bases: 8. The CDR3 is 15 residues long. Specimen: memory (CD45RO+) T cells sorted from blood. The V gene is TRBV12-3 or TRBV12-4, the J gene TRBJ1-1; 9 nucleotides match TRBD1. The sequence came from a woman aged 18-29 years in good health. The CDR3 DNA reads TGTGCCAGCAGTTCGGGACAGGGTATCGGGACTGAAGCTTTCTTT. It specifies CASSSGQGIGTEAFF.